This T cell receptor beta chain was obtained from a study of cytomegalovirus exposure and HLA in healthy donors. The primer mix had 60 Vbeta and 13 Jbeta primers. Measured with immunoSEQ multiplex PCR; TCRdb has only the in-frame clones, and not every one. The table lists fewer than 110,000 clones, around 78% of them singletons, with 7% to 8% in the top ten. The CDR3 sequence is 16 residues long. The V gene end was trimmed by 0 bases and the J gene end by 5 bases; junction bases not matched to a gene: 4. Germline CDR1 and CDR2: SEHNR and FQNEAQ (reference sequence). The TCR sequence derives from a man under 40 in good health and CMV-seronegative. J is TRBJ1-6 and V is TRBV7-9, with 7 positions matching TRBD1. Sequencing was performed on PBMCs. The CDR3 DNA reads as TGTGCCAGCAGCTTAGCGCGACAGGGAAATAATTCACCCCTCCACTTT. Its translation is CASSLARQGNNSPLHF.